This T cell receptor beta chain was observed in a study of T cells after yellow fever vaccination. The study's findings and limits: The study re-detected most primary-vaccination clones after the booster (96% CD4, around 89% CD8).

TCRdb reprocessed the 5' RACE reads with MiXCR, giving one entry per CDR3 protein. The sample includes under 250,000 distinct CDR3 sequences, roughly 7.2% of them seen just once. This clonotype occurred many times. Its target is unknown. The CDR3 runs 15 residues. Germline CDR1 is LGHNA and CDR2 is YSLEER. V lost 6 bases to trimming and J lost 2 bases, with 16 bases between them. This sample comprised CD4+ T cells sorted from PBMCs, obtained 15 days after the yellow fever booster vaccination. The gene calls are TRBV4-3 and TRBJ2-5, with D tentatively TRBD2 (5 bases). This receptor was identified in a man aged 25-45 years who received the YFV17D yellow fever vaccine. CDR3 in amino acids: CASRIGLQPQETQYF. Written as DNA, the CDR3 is TGCGCCAGCAGGATTGGACTCCAGCCTCAAGAGACCCAGTACTTC.